This TCR beta chain is drawn from a study of shared T cell receptors in the human thymus. The ends lost 4 bases at V and 3 bases at J; junction bases unmatched: 16. Per the germline V gene, CDR1 is SGHTA and CDR2 is FQGNSA. The CDR3 is 18 amino acids. TCRdb keeps only in-frame clones here, not all; method: immunoSEQ multiplex PCR. The table lists under 700,000 clones, around 78% of them singletons, with approximately 0.013% in the top ten. This clone appeared a few times. These same records also appear under a second study, on human thymus T cells. This second study notes: It looked as if thymic and blood repertoires used V and J genes in a biased way. Thymic repertoires of unrelated individuals were reported in related research to overlap highly.

The chain employs TRBV7-2 and TRBJ2-3; TRBD2 matches at 7 bases. Sequencing was done on a sample of thymocytes. This clonotype originated in a boy under three years old with a congenital heart defect. Written as DNA, the CDR3 is TGTGCCAGCAGCTCCCACGAGCCTAGCGGAGGGGTAACAGATACGCAGTATTTT. It yields the protein CASSSHEPSGGVTDTQYF.